This T cell receptor beta chain originates from a study of blood T cell repertoires in COVID-19. Study in general: Donors in the United States, Italy and Spain gave samples during acute or convalescent COVID-19. Sample material is recorded as cDNA or gDNA derived from T cells, B-cell-depleted T cells, or PBMCs.

CDR1 and CDR2 from the germline V gene are GTSNPN and SVGIG (reference sequence). The CDR3 has 13 residues. V was shortened by 2 bases and J by 5 bases, with 12 bases between the two germline ends. How the authors handled the data: By means of reference gene primer amplification, nucleated cell counts were estimated. Only in-frame clones appear in the TCRdb table, and some are missing; sequencing was by immunoSEQ multiplex PCR. V, J and clone size reflect that table, while D and trimming were determined from the DNA. The sample yields some 140,000 clones, around 86% seen once. Sequenced input: peripheral blood. The sequence was collected from a man aged 45-60 years with active COVID-19. The V gene is TRBV30, the J gene TRBJ2-5, with D tentatively TRBD1 (5 bases). In nucleotides, the CDR3 is TGTGCCTGGAGTAAAGGGGTAATGGAGACCCAGTACTTC. Protein: CAWSKGVMETQYF. The complete variable domain, with remaining parts taken from reference TRBV30 and TRBJ2-5, reads SQTIHQWPATLVQPVGSPLSLECTVEGTSNPNLYWYRQAAGRGLQLLFYSVGIGQISSEVPQNLSASRPQDRQFILSSKKLLLSDSGFYLCAWSKGVMETQYFGPGTRLLVL.